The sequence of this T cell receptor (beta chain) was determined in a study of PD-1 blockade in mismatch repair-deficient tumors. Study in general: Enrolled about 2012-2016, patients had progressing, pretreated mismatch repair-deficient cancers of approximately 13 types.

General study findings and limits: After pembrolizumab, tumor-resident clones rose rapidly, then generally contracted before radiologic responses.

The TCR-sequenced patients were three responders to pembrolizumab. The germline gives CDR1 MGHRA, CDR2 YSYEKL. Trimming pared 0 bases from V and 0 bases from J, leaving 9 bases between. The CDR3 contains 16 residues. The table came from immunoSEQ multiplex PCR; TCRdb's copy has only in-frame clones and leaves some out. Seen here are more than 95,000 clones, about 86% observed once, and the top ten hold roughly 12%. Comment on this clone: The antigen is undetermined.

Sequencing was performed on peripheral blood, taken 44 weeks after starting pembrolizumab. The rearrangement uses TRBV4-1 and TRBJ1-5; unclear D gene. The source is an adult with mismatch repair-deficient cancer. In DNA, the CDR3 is TGCGCCAGCAGCCAAGACTCCAGTTATAGCAATCAGCCCCAGCATTTT. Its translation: CASSQDSSYSNQPQHF.